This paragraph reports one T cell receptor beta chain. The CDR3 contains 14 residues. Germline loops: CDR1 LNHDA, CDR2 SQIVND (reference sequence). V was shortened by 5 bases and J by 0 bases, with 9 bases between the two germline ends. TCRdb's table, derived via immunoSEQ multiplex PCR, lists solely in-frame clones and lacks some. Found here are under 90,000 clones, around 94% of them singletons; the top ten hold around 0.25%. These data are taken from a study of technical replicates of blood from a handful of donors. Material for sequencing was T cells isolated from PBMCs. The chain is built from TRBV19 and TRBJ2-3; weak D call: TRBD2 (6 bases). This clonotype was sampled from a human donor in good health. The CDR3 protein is CASSSLASTDTQYF. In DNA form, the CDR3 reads TGTGCCAGTAGTTCGCTAGCGAGCACAGATACGCAGTATTTT.